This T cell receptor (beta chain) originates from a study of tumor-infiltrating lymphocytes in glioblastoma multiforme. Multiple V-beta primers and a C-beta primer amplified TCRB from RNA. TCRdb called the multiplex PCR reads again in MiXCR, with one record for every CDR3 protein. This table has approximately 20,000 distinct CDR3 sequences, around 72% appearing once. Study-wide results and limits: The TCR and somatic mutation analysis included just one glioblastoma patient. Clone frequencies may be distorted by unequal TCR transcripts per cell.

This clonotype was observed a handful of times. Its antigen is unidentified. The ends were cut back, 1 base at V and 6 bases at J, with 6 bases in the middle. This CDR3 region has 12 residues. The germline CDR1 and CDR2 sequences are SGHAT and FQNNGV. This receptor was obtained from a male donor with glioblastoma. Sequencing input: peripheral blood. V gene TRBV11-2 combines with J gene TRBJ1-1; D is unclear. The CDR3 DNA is TGTGCCAGCAGCTTAGTTTACGCTGAAGCTTTCTTT. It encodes CASSLVYAEAFF.